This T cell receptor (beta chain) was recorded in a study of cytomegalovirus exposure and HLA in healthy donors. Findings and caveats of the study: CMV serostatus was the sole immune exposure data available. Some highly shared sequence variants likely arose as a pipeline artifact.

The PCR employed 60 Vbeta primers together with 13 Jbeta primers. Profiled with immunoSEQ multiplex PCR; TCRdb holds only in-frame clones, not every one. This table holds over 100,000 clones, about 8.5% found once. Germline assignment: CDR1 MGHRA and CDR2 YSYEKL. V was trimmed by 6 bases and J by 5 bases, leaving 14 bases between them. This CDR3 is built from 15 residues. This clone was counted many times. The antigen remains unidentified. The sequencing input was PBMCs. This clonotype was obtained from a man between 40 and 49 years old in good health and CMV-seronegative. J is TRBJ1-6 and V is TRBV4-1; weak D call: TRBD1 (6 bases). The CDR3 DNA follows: TGCGCCAGCAGAGGACAGTCCTGGGATAATTCACCCCTCCACTTT. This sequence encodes CASRGQSWDNSPLHF.